The 19 T cell receptor beta chains reported below all come from one sample, sequenced in a study of CD8 T cells in Susac syndrome. RNA amounts of about 0.5 to 1 ug underwent reverse transcription with random hexamers. TCRdb reprocessed the immunoSEQ multiplex PCR reads with MiXCR, giving one entry per CDR3 protein. The profile covers roughly 150,000 distinct CDR3 sequences, with around 95% appearing a single time and roughly 0.16% taken by the ten largest. The sample comprised CD4+ T cells from PBMCs. The receptors shown here come from a human donor with Susac syndrome.

This sequence joins TRBV10-3 and TRBJ1-2; no reliable D call. The CDR3 has 15 residues. Trimming shortened V by 7 bases and J by 4 bases, and 19 bases separated the two germline ends. In germline, CDR1 is ENHRY, CDR2 SYGVKD. The CDR3 spells CAIKSRGDVSYGYTF. CDR3 DNA sequence: TGTGCCATCAAGTCCCGCGGCGACGTATCCTATGGCTACACCTTC.

The V and J genes are TRBV12-3 or TRBV12-4 and TRBJ2-2, with D hard to call. V was pared by 1 base and J by 1 base, with 7 bases between. This CDR3 region has 15 residues. This chain's CDR3 is CASSLGQENTGELFF. The CDR3 region has the DNA TGTGCCAGCAGTTTAGGGCAGGAGAACACCGGGGAGCTGTTTTTT.

The V call is TRBV9, the J call TRBJ2-4; D assignment may be TRBD1 or TRBD2 (5 bases each). The CDR3 is 13 residues long. Trimming stripped 3 bases from V and 5 bases from J, with 9 bases between. Per germline, CDR1 SGDLS and CDR2 YYNGEE. As DNA, the CDR3 is TGTGCCAGCAGCGACGTGGGGGAAAACATTCAGTACTTC. Translation: CASSDVGENIQYF.

Details on this clonotype: Relative to the germline gene, one junction end is altered; a read error may explain this. The chain joins TRBV29-1 to TRBJ1-5, with D perhaps matching TRBD1 (5 bases). The CDR3 extends over 13 amino acids. Germline V gene data show CDR1 as SQVTM and CDR2 as ANQGSEA. The CDR3 region is CSPQATGPQPPHF. The CDR3 DNA reads as TGCAGCCCTCAAGCGACGGGGCCCCAGCCCCCGCATTTT. The variable domain in full, completed from reference TRBV29-1 and TRBJ1-5, reads SAVISQKPSRDICQRGTSLTIQCQVDSQVTMMFWYRQQPGQSLTLIATANQGSEATYESGFVIDKFPISRPNLTFSTLTVSNMSPEDSSIYLCSPQATGPQPPHFGDGTRLSIL.

The gene calls are TRBV20-1 and TRBJ2-1; maybe TRBD1 (5 bases). Germline CDR1 reads DFQATT; CDR2 reads SNEGSKA (reference sequence). The CDR3 is 15 residues long. V gave up 3 bases and J gave up 0 bases, with 12 bases separating them. CDR3 protein: CSASYVQGSYNEQFF. Written as DNA, the CDR3 is TGCAGTGCTAGTTATGTGCAGGGCTCCTACAATGAGCAGTTCTTC.

The chain links TRBV29-1 to TRBJ2-5; the D gene could be TRBD1 or TRBD2 (5 bases each). The V and J ends lost 6 bases and 10 bases respectively, with 24 bases between them. The CDR3 totals 14 residues. Germline V CDR1 and CDR2: SQVTM, ANQGSEA. The CDR3 reads CSVPGQGSFGGQYF. CDR3 DNA: TGCAGCGTCCCGGGGCAGGGAAGTTTTGGAGGCCAGTACTTC.

The chain uses TRBV20-1 and TRBJ2-5, with D hard to call. CDR1 is DFQATT, CDR2 SNEGSKA, per germline (reference sequence). V was cut by 0 bases and J by 0 bases, with 11 bases left in between. The CDR3 runs to 15 residues. CDR3 protein: CSARDLGGDQETQYF. The CDR3 nucleotides are TGCAGTGCTAGAGATCTCGGTGGAGACCAAGAGACCCAGTACTTC.

The rearrangement joins TRBV20-1 to TRBJ2-3; D unresolved. V lost 4 bases and J lost 4, with 12 bases in between. CDR1 DFQATT and CDR2 SNEGSKA come from the germline V gene (reference sequence). The CDR3 is 13 residues long. CDR3 in DNA: TGCAGTGCTAAAAGTGACTCTTCAGATACGCAGTATTTT. As protein: CSAKSDSSDTQYF.

A single count supports this clonotype. V usage is TRBV3-1 and J usage is TRBJ1-2, with TRBD1 identical over 9 bases. CDR3 length: 15 amino acids. Germline loops: CDR1 LGHDT, CDR2 YNNKEL (reference sequence). V was pared by 0 bases and J by 6 bases, with 5 bases of the junction left unmatched. CDR3 sequence reads: CASSQDLQGANGYTF. For the CDR3, the DNA is TGTGCCAGCAGCCAAGATCTACAGGGGGCTAATGGCTACACCTTC.

The gene calls are TRBV7-2 and TRBJ2-7; unclear D gene. Germline V lookup: CDR1 SGHTA, CDR2 FQGNSA. CDR3 size: 13 residues. V lost 4 bases and J 2 bases, leaving 9 bases between the germline ends. CDR3 region: CASSSSQTYEQYF. CDR3 nucleotide sequence: TGTGCCAGCAGCTCAAGCCAGACCTACGAGCAGTACTTC.

The CDR3, as DNA: TGCAGTGCTGGAGGGCAAGGGGGGTCTGAAGCTTTCTTT. Translated: CSAGGQGGSEAFF. V and J are TRBV20-1 and TRBJ1-1; possible D gene TRBD1, 6 bases. Germline values: CDR1 DFQATT, CDR2 SNEGSKA (reference sequence). Deletions cut 5 bases from V and 6 bases from J, with 16 bases between. This CDR3 region has 13 residues.

V is TRBV29-1 and J is TRBJ1-2, with TRBD1 as a possible D gene (5 bases). V gave up 7 bases and J gave up 2 bases, with 11 bases separating them. CDR3 length equals 12 residues. Germline V CDR1 and CDR2: SQVTM, ANQGSEA. The CDR3, as DNA: TGCAGCGACCAAACAGGAAACTATGGCTACACCTTC. Translating gives CSDQTGNYGYTF.

The rearrangement joins TRBV7-9 to TRBJ1-4, with a weak D call TRBD1 (6 bases). This CDR3 has 13 residues. The germline V gene encodes CDR1 SEHNR and CDR2 FQNEAQ (reference sequence). Trimming removed 6 bases at V and 8 bases at J, with 13 bases between. The CDR3 protein is CASSEGGVEKLFF. The CDR3 nucleotides are TGTGCCAGCAGTGAGGGGGGAGTAGAAAAACTGTTTTTT.

The V call is TRBV29-1, the J call TRBJ2-5, with D possibly called TRBD1 or TRBD2 (5 bases each). Germline CDR1 reads SQVTM; CDR2 reads ANQGSEA. V was trimmed by 3 bases and J by 5 bases, leaving 10 bases between them. The CDR3 extends over 12 amino acids. CDR3 residues: CSVDGAPETQYF. CDR3 nucleotides: TGCAGCGTTGACGGGGCCCCGGAGACCCAGTACTTC. The entire variable domain, with the rest obtained from reference TRBV29-1 and TRBJ2-5, is as follows: SAVISQKPSRDICQRGTSLTIQCQVDSQVTMMFWYRQQPGQSLTLIATANQGSEATYESGFVIDKFPISRPNLTFSTLTVSNMSPEDSSIYLCSVDGAPETQYFGPGTRLLVL.

This clonotype was picked up a small number of times. CDR3 amino acids: CASSLVRGRETQYF. DNA of the CDR3: TGTGCCAGCAGCTTAGTTAGGGGGCGAGAGACCCAGTACTTC. The chain combines TRBV7-2 with TRBJ2-5, with 7 nucleotides matching TRBD1. Germline-derived CDR1 and CDR2 are SGHTA and FQGNSA. The CDR3 extends over 14 amino acids. The junction had 3 bases not matched to a gene; V was cut back by 1 base and J by 4 bases.

The chain has TRBV24-1 and TRBJ2-5; maybe TRBD1 (6 bases). V lost 2 bases and J lost 5, with 11 bases in between. Germline V CDR1 and CDR2: KGHDR, SFDVKD. This CDR3 spans 14 amino acids. For the CDR3, the DNA is TGTGCCACCAGTGATTCCAGGGGTAGTGAGACCCAGTACTTC. Residues: CATSDSRGSETQYF.

This chain connects TRBV7-9 to TRBJ2-5, with 11 nucleotides matching TRBD2. With 9 bases clipped from V and 5 bases from J, the junction kept 11 bases outside the gene matches. The CDR3 length is 15 residues. Germline V gene lookup returns CDR1 SEHNR and CDR2 FQNEAQ (reference sequence). CDR3 sequence: CASKTTSGGLETQYF. CDR3 coding DNA: TGTGCCAGTAAAACCACTAGCGGGGGTCTGGAGACCCAGTACTTC.

V usage is TRBV12-3 or TRBV12-4 and J usage is TRBJ1-1, with unresolved D. Trimming removed 3 bases at V and 3 bases at J, with 5 bases between. CDR3 size: 12 residues. CDR3 in amino acids: CASSFHHTEAFF. In nucleotides, the CDR3 is TGTGCCAGCAGTTTCCACCACACTGAAGCTTTCTTT.

J is TRBJ2-2 and V is TRBV20-1; D is possibly TRBD1 (6 bases). Germline CDR1 DFQATT, CDR2 SNEGSKA (reference sequence). V shed 6 bases and J shed 7 bases, with 21 bases lying between them. CDR3 length: 15 amino acids. DNA for the CDR3: TGCAGTGCCGCTCTAGACAACAGGGCGGGCGGGGAGCTGTTTTTT. Translating it yields CSAALDNRAGGELFF.